The clone carrying this T cell receptor (beta chain) was seen a few times. Its antigen remains unknown. RNA transcripts were the source from which TCR beta CDR3 regions were amplified. An opening RT-PCR round employed HTBI primers and preceded a second-round multiplex PCR. A single record per CDR3 protein comes from TCRdb applying MiXCR to the multiplex PCR reads. The sample includes more than 300,000 distinct CDR3 sequences, 15% of them seen just once. This record belongs to a study of Graves' ophthalmopathy and Graves' hyperthyroidism. Study information: Peripheral blood was gathered at first diagnosis, ahead of any treatment whatsoever. General study results and limits: For separating ophthalmopathy from stable hyperthyroidism, a 13-signature model gave 85% to 90% sensitivity and 81.08% specificity. Sensitivity reached nearly 71% and specificity approximately 72% when the model predicted ophthalmopathy progression.

Participants with hyperthyroidism, aged 18 to 65, were newly diagnosed with under 2 months' duration. Germline loops: CDR1 DFQATT, CDR2 SNEGSKA (reference sequence). V shed 5 bases and J 6 bases; nucleotides not matched to a gene: 10. CDR3 size: 15 residues. This sequence joins TRBV20-1 and TRBJ2-7; 13 positions match TRBD2. The sample was peripheral blood. This receptor was identified in a woman under 30 with stable Graves' hyperthyroidism. For the CDR3, the DNA is TGCAGTGCTGGAGGACTAGCGGGGGCCGGGGGCGAGCAGTACTTC. Translation: CSAGGLAGAGGEQYF.